This T cell receptor beta chain was recorded in a study of beta chain features in type 1 diabetes. General study findings and limits: Lower insertion and higher deletion counts appeared at VDJ junctions in type 1 diabetes patients.

Sequencing targeted expressed TCRB transcripts, as all isolated RNA had been reverse transcribed. Assay used: immunoSEQ multiplex PCR; TCRdb lists only in-frame clones, some missing. The sample yields almost 350,000 clones, 6.5% to 10% seen once. V lost 6 bases, J lost 4 bases, and 15 bases lay in between. Germline CDR1 is MDHEN and CDR2 is SYDVKM. The CDR3 runs 14 residues. On this clone: The antigen remains undetermined.

Sequencing was performed on central memory CD4+ T cells from blood. The chain links TRBV28 to TRBJ1-1; possibly TRBD1 for D (6 bases). The sequence derives from a woman younger than 35 in good health. CDR3 residues: CASRPQGTSTEAFF. The CDR3 bases are TGTGCCAGCAGACCACAGGGAACTTCCACTGAAGCTTTCTTT.